This TCR beta chain was identified in a study of T cell responses to AZD1222 COVID-19 vaccine. This clone appeared once. Its antigen remains unidentified. Whole-study findings and limits: Clonal diversity was possibly underestimated, and white British individuals and females predominated among donors. At baseline, seropositivity was found in only six or seven AZD1222 recipients. There were repertoire samples only from the period after the peak T cell response.

Using immunoSEQ multiplex PCR, the repertoire was profiled, and TCRdb retains in-frame clones only, with some absent. The sample shows over 150,000 clones, under 95% of them seen only once. The germline V and J ends were trimmed by 3 bases and 8 bases, with 10 bases remaining between them. This CDR3 is 12 amino acids long. Germline-derived CDR1 and CDR2 are MDHEN and SYDVKM. The TCR originated in an adult in good health. This specimen consisted of peripheral blood, obtained on day 0 of MenACWY control vaccination. This chain uses TRBV28 with TRBJ1-2; no definite D call. The CDR3 nucleotides read TGTGCCAGCAGTTTTCGCTGGGGAGGCTACACCTTC. It specifies CASSFRWGGYTF.